Here is one T cell receptor beta chain with its context. The antigen remains unidentified. The sample belongs to a study of OX40 agonist ivuxolimab in advanced cancers. This CDR3 is 15 amino acids long. Germline V lookup: CDR1 MNHEY, CDR2 SVGAGI. Trimming at V came to 6 bases and at J to 2 bases, leaving 4 bases not matched to a gene. Study results and limitations: Partial responders at 0.1-3.0 mg/kg showed near-lowest clonal expansion. CD4+ and CD8+ blood T cells expanded clonally by week 6 at 0.1 to 3.0 mg/kg. Averaged across samples, CD8+ T cells carried more expanded clones than CD4+ did.

Produced via immunoSEQ multiplex PCR; TCRdb's table is partial and in-frame only. The sample has tens of thousands of clones, approximately 86% seen once. V and J are TRBV6-5 and TRBJ1-6, with 7 bases identical to TRBD1. This clonotype was sampled from an adult with an advanced solid tumor such as melanoma, head and neck, liver or kidney cancer. Here the sequenced sample was CD4+ or CD8+ T cells sorted from blood, taken in a trial of the OX40 agonist ivuxolimab. The CDR3 reads CASRDRSTYNSPLHF. CDR3 coding DNA: TGTGCCAGCAGGGACAGGAGTACCTATAATTCACCCCTCCACTTT.